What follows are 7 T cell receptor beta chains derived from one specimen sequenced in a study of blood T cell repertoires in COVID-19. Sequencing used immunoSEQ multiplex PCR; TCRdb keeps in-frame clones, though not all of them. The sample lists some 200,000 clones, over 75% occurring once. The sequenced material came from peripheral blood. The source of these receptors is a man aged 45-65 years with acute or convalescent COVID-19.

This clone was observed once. The CDR3 DNA reads TGTGCCAGCAGCCCGACTGGACAGAACTATGGCTACACCTTC. Amino acids: CASSPTGQNYGYTF. V gene TRBV4-2 combines with J gene TRBJ1-2, with D tentatively TRBD1 (6 bases). V lost 4 bases and J 2 bases, leaving 11 bases between the germline ends. Per germline, CDR1 LGHNA and CDR2 YNFKEQ. The CDR3 loop spans 14 amino acids.

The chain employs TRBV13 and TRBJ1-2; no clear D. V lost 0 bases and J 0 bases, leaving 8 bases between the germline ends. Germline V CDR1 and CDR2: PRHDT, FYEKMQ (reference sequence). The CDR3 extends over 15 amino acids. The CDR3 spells CASSLGVQTNYGYTF. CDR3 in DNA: TGTGCCAGCAGCTTAGGAGTGCAGACTAACTATGGCTACACCTTC. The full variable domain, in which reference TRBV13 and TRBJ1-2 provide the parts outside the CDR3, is AAGVIQSPRHLIKEKRETATLKCYPIPRHDTVYWYQQGPGQDPQFLISFYEKMQSDKGSIPDRFSAQQFSDYHSELNMSSLELGDSALYFCASSLGVQTNYGYTFGSGTRLTVV.

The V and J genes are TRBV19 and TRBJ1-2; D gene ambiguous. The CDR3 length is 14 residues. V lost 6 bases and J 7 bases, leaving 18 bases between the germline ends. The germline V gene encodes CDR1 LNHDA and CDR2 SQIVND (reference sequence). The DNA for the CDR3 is TGTGCCAGTAGCCGTGCCGGGGAATTGGGTGGCTACACCTTC. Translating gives CASSRAGELGGYTF.

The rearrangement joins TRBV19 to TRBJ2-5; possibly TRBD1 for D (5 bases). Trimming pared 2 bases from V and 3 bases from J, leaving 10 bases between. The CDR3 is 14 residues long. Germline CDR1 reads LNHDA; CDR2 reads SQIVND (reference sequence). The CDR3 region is CASSIRAGKETQYF. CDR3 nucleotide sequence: TGTGCCAGTAGTATACGGGCAGGGAAAGAGACCCAGTACTTC.

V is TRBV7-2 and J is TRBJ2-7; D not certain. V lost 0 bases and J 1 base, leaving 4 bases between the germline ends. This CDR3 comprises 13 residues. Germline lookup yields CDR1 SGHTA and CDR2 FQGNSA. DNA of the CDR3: TGTGCCAGCAGCTTAGCTCAATCCTACGAGCAGTACTTC. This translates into CASSLAQSYEQYF.

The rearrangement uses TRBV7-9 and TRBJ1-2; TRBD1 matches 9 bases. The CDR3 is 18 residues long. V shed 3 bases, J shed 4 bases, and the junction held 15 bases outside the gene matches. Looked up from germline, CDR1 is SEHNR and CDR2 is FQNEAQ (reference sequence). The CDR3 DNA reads TGTGCCAGCAGCTTCCTTAGCCGGGACAGGGCCTACGGCTATGGCTACACCTTC. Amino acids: CASSFLSRDRAYGYGYTF.

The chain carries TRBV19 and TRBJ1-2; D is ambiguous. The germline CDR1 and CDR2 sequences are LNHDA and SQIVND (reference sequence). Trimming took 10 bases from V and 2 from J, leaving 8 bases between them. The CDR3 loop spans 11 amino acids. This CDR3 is CATRRNYGYTF. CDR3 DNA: TGTGCCACACGGCGGAACTATGGCTACACCTTC.